The rows below give T cell receptor beta chains drawn from one sample of a study of T-cell memory formation after mild COVID-19. TCRdb re-derived calls from the 5' RACE reads in MiXCR, one entry per CDR3 protein. This sample has approximately 400,000 distinct CDR3 sequences, with 24% found just once. The sequenced material came from PBMCs or a T cell subset sorted from them (not recorded which). The receptors were gathered from an adult woman who had mild COVID-19 (a few samples of this study predate the infection). Cell type and time point are not known. CDR3s include the opening cysteine and the closing phenylalanine or tryptophan. The order of the fields is V gene, J gene, CDR3 protein.

TRBV12-3/TRBV12-4,TRBJ2-7,CASSPTSFSRVRYEQYF
TRBV29-1,TRBJ2-5,CSVEGKETQYF
TRBV3-1,TRBJ2-1,CASSPTEGNSYNEQFF
TRBV10-3,TRBJ1-5,CAISERQNPDQPQHF
TRBV20-1,TRBJ2-7,CSARDTGPTIYEQYF
TRBV12-3/TRBV12-4,TRBJ1-2,CASSYRDRGYGYTF
TRBV20-1,TRBJ2-5,CSARDHETQYF
TRBV10-3,TRBJ2-1,CAISKTSGDNEQFF
TRBV29-1,TRBJ1-1,CSVDLQTMHTEAFF
TRBV14,TRBJ2-7,CASSQDRGLVEQYF
TRBV12-3/TRBV12-4,TRBJ2-2,CASSRTGPGELFF
TRBV10-1,TRBJ2-5,CASRPVGGFGPETQYF
TRBV12-3/TRBV12-4,TRBJ2-7,CASSPRRTGRYEQYF
TRBV28,TRBJ2-6,CASTVGGTGANVLTF
TRBV5-1,TRBJ2-2,CASSSGQGSGELFF
TRBV25-1,TRBJ2-5,CASSVSGKVETQYF
TRBV12-3/TRBV12-4,TRBJ1-2,CASRGPRYGYTF
TRBV5-1,TRBJ1-2,CASSKGGGGYTF
TRBV7-2,TRBJ2-7,CASSSAPGLAREQYF
TRBV2,TRBJ2-3,CASSGVRTDTDTQYF
TRBV7-2,TRBJ2-3,CASSLQGVDTQYF
TRBV27,TRBJ2-3,CASSFLGTGTDTQYF
TRBV5-1,TRBJ2-2,CASSSGTPNTGELFF
TRBV25-1,TRBJ1-1,CASSDWEKGNTEAFF
TRBV19,TRBJ2-7,CASSIVSTTSGSYEQYF
TRBV11-2,TRBJ2-3,CASSFGQGGVDTQYF
TRBV29-1,TRBJ2-3,CSVETSFKDTQYF
TRBV9,TRBJ1-2,CASSVEVGGYTF
TRBV5-1,TRBJ1-6,CASSPDNSPLHF
TRBV15,TRBJ2-5,CATSREFTGGSKETQYF
TRBV2,TRBJ2-7,CASEGAEYEQYF
TRBV5-6,TRBJ2-1,CASSEREGYNEQFF
TRBV20-1,TRBJ1-5,CSARTVRGNQPQHF
TRBV7-8,TRBJ2-4,CASSFEGGSIAKNIQYF
TRBV24-1,TRBJ2-2,CATSCSGRSCPNTGELFF
TRBV2,TRBJ2-5,CASSRGGALETQYF
TRBV20-1,TRBJ1-2,CSATGGYGYTF
TRBV27,TRBJ1-1,CASSFRSSPHTEAFF
TRBV6-6,TRBJ2-7,CASSPRQGIYEQYF
TRBV3-1,TRBJ1-3,CASSPWGTSSGNTIYF
TRBV20-1,TRBJ1-6,CSAQEEGSHNSPLHF
TRBV4-1,TRBJ1-3,CASSQDPGTSGNTIYF
TRBV4-2,TRBJ1-1,CASSKDGRTEAFF
TRBV11-2,TRBJ1-6,CASSPGAASSYNSPLHF
TRBV9,TRBJ2-2,CASSEFGELFF
TRBV29-1,TRBJ1-2,CSVATGVGYGYTF
TRBV9,TRBJ2-7,CASSVDPSEGQYF
TRBV9,TRBJ1-3,CASSVSGSGNTIYF
TRBV12-3/TRBV12-4,TRBJ1-2,CASSIGQEYGYTF
TRBV30,TRBJ2-2,CAWDHTGELFF
TRBV20-1,TRBJ2-5,CSARGVGAVYQETQYF